This record concerns one T cell receptor (beta chain) sequence. The library put unique molecular identifiers onto individual cDNA molecules. TCRdb used MiXCR to reprocess the RACE reads, holding one entry per CDR3 protein. The data show about 97,000 distinct CDR3 sequences, less than 35% seen once. This sample is drawn from a study of human T cells and chemical hapten exposure. Trimming removed 3 bases at V and 3 bases at J, with 11 bases between. Germline CDR1 and CDR2: KGHDR and SFDVKD. This CDR3 has 15 residues. Documented time point: patch test 3, about 24 weeks after DPC sensitization. Treatment: therapeutic diphenylcyclopropenone sensitization with weekly scalp DPC.

The chain employs TRBV24-1 and TRBJ1-5, with D possibly matching TRBD1 (6 bases). This clonotype was obtained from a man aged 35 to 55 with alopecia areata. Some clones in this sample may be carry-over from other donors' samples. This material consisted of whole blood, taken in connection with sensitization to the hapten diphenylcyclopropenone (DPC). The CDR3 sequence is CATSDQGSINQPQHF. In DNA, the CDR3 is TGTGCCACCAGTGATCAGGGGTCGATCAATCAGCCCCAGCATTTT.